This T cell receptor beta chain was identified in a study of control samples from healthy donors and cancer patients. In its sample, this clone was seen a few times. The CDR3 covers 14 residues. CDR1 is LNHDA and CDR2 is SQIVND in the germline V gene (reference sequence). V shed 5 bases and J shed 6 bases, with 13 bases lying between them. Profiling relied on immunoSEQ multiplex PCR, and the TCRdb table lists in-frame clones only, not all of them. The table shows some 140,000 clones, with 70% to 90% occurring only once. Sequencing was carried out using blood. The V gene is TRBV19, the J gene TRBJ2-2; D may be TRBD1 or TRBD2 (6 bases each). This clonotype was sampled from a woman aged 25-40 years in good health. The CDR3 bases are TGTGCCAGTAGTTCGTCGGGGGCATCCGGGGAGCTGTTTTTT. This encodes CASSSSGASGELFF. Together with reference TRBV19 and TRBJ2-2, the CDR3 gives the full variable domain: DGGITQSPKYLFRKEGQNVTLSCEQNLNHDAMYWYRQDPGQGLRLIYYSQIVNDFQKGDIAEGYSVSREKKESFPLTVTSAQKNPTAFYLCASSSSGASGELFFGEGSRLTVL.